What follows are 13 T cell receptor beta chains derived from one specimen sequenced in a study of T cell responses to AZD1222 COVID-19 vaccine. Sequencing was performed with immunoSEQ multiplex PCR; in TCRdb, only in-frame clones are kept and a portion is missing. This repertoire shows about 180,000 clones, about nine tenths found once; its top ten account for about 1.6%. The specimen was peripheral blood, collected on day 0 of AZD1222 vaccination. The receptors stem from an adult in good health.

The chain has TRBV3-1 (or the pseudogene TRBV3-2) and TRBJ1-1; D is perhaps TRBD1 (6 bases). The V gene lost 0 bases and the J gene lost 5 bases, with 13 bases spanning the gap. Germline values: CDR1 LGHDT, CDR2 YNNKEL (reference sequence). The CDR3 length is 15 residues. CDR3 in DNA: TGTGCCAGCAGCCAAGATCGGGGGGCGGTAACTGAAGCTTTCTTT. Amino acids: CASSQDRGAVTEAFF.

The rearrangement uses TRBV5-8 and TRBJ2-1, with TRBD1 matching over 8 bases. CDR1 and CDR2 from the germline V gene are SGHTS and YDEGEE. This CDR3 contains 16 residues. V was clipped by 1 base and J by 8 bases; unmatched bases: 11. CDR3 sequence: CASSLHGTGFGDEQFF. In DNA, the CDR3 is TGTGCCAGCAGCTTGCACGGGACAGGATTTGGGGATGAGCAGTTCTTC.

This chain connects TRBV19 to TRBJ2-3, with 9 positions matching TRBD2. Germline V gene sequence: CDR1 LNHDA, CDR2 SQIVND (reference sequence). The CDR3 has 16 amino acids. V lost 5 bases, J lost 4 bases, and 10 bases stayed unmatched. The CDR3 is CASSPRVAGVADTQYF. The CDR3 DNA sequence: TGTGCCAGTAGTCCCCGGGTAGCGGGGGTAGCAGATACGCAGTATTTT.

The sample holds one count of this clone. The rearrangement joins TRBV18 to TRBJ1-1; a weak D match, TRBD1 (6 bases). In germline, CDR1 is KGHSH, CDR2 LQKENI. Trimming took off 3 bases at V and 2 bases at J, with 16 bases between the two ends. CDR3 length equals 16 residues. CDR3 amino acids: CASSPREGGRNTEAFF. In DNA form, the CDR3 reads TGTGCCAGCTCACCCAGGGAAGGGGGGCGAAACACTGAAGCTTTCTTT.

The rearrangement joins TRBV28 to TRBJ2-4, with D possibly TRBD2 on 6 matching bases. The CDR3 loop spans 13 amino acids. Trimming shortened V by 11 bases and J by 7 bases, and 18 bases separated the two germline ends. Per germline, CDR1 MDHEN and CDR2 SYDVKM. The CDR3 nucleotides read TGTGCCGCCTCCGCACCCGGAGGGAACATTCAGTACTTC. This encodes CAASAPGGNIQYF.

V usage is TRBV4-1 and J usage is TRBJ1-2, with 9 bases that match TRBD1. CDR3 length: 15 residues. Germline V lookup: CDR1 MGHRA, CDR2 YSYEKL. V lost 0 bases and J lost 8; bases outside the gene matches: 7. The CDR3 DNA reads TGCGCCAGCAGCCAAGAGTGGGACAGGGTTCGCGGCTACACCTTC. Translating gives CASSQEWDRVRGYTF.

This chain uses TRBV5-1 with TRBJ2-1; no definite D call. CDR1 is SGHRS and CDR2 is YFSETQ in the germline V gene. Trimming took off 4 bases at V and 5 bases at J, with 4 bases between the two ends. CDR3 length: 11 residues. The CDR3 DNA follows: TGCGCCAGCAGCAGGGACAATGAGCAGTTCTTC. Translation: CASSRDNEQFF.

This chain links TRBV30 with TRBJ1-3, with D maybe TRBD1 (6 bases). Germline CDR1 is GTSNPN and CDR2 is SVGIG (reference sequence). V shed 0 bases and J shed 9 bases, with 18 bases lying between them. The CDR3 spans 15 residues. The CDR3 coding sequence is TGTGCCTGGAGTGTGGACAGTGGGCTGAATGGCACCATATATTTT. This sequence encodes CAWSVDSGLNGTIYF.

The rearrangement uses TRBV5-1 and TRBJ1-3; unclear D gene. The CDR3 spans 17 residues. V lost 0 bases, J lost 0 bases, and 13 bases lay in between. Germline loops: CDR1 SGHRS, CDR2 YFSETQ. The CDR3 region is CASSLEYRRSSGNTIYF. In nucleotides, the CDR3 is TGCGCCAGCAGCTTGGAGTATCGGAGAAGCTCTGGAAACACCATATATTTT.

V is TRBV4-1 and J is TRBJ1-3; D not certain. Germline V gene sequence: CDR1 MGHRA, CDR2 YSYEKL. Trimming left V 1 base short and J 0 bases short, with 7 bases between. The CDR3 sequence is 15 residues long. The CDR3 is CASSQVFTSGNTIYF. The DNA for the CDR3 is TGCGCCAGCAGCCAAGTCTTCACCTCTGGAAACACCATATATTTT.

The rearrangement uses TRBV2 and TRBJ2-5; 8 bases match TRBD2. The germline V gene encodes CDR1 SNHLY and CDR2 FYNNEI. This CDR3 spans 14 amino acids. Unmatched junction bases numbered 4, after V lost 1 base and J lost 6 bases. CDR3 loop: CASSEGGGMKTQYF. Written as DNA, the CDR3 is TGTGCCAGCAGTGAAGGCGGGGGGATGAAGACCCAGTACTTC.

This chain joins TRBV5-1 and TRBJ2-2, with TRBD1 identical over 7 bases. The CDR3 sequence is 16 residues long. The germline V gene has CDR1 SGHRS and CDR2 YFSETQ. The junction had 8 bases not matched to a gene; V was cut back by 4 bases and J by 2 bases. As DNA, the CDR3 is TGCGCCAGCAGCCCCGGGGACAGCCGAAACACCGGGGAGCTGTTTTTT. It codes for CASSPGDSRNTGELFF.

V is TRBV30 and J is TRBJ1-2; no reliable D call. This CDR3 is 14 amino acids long. Trimming removed 3 bases from V and 4 bases from J, with 15 bases in between. Germline-derived CDR1 and CDR2 are GTSNPN and SVGIG (reference sequence). The CDR3 loop reads CAWSTSPAGYGYTF. The CDR3, as DNA: TGTGCCTGGAGCACGAGCCCCGCGGGCTATGGCTACACCTTC.